Sequencing of this TCR beta chain was carried out in a study of blood T cell repertoires in COVID-19. Study background: Sites across the United States, Italy and Spain contributed samples from acute and convalescent COVID-19. Sources were T cells, B-cell-depleted T cells, or PBMCs; the material itself was cDNA or gDNA.

In the authors' workflow: Researchers report that nucleated cell counts were estimated from reference gene primer amplification. Clones were read by immunoSEQ multiplex PCR, and TCRdb kept only the in-frame ones, dropping some. D and trimming were read from the DNA, whereas the V and J calls and clone size are those reported in that table. The sample includes more than 250,000 clones, 84% of them seen just once. CDR1 is SGDLS, CDR2 YYNGEE, per germline. This CDR3 spans 17 amino acids. The junction had 6 bases not matched to a gene; V was cut back by 0 bases and J by 1 base. The chain is built from TRBV9 and TRBJ2-3; 9 nucleotides line up with TRBD2. The sample consisted of peripheral blood. The receptor was derived from a human donor in a cohort sampled during active COVID-19. For the CDR3, the DNA is TGTGCCAGCAGCGTAGCTGCGATAGCGGGGGGCACAGATACGCAGTATTTT. It specifies CASSVAAIAGGTDTQYF.